These T cell receptor beta chains were read from a single sample in a study of OX40 agonist ivuxolimab in advanced cancers. The protocol was immunoSEQ multiplex PCR, while the TCRdb copy is restricted to in-frame clones and leaves out a portion. The data show 55,000 to 70,000 clones, roughly 84% seen once. Specimen: CD4+ or CD8+ T cells sorted from blood, collected in a trial of the OX40 agonist ivuxolimab. Receptors originate from an adult with an advanced solid tumor such as melanoma, head and neck, liver or kidney cancer. The CDR3 runs from the conserved cysteine through the conserved F or W. The order of the fields is D gene, V gene, J gene, CDR3 protein. D genes are given only for firm matches.

TRBD1	TRBV29-1	TRBJ2-6	CSVAGQGATGANVLTF
.	TRBV7-9	TRBJ1-1	CASSLQGRNTEAFF
.	TRBV6-1	TRBJ1-2	CASSETGGPAF
TRBD1	TRBV6-5	TRBJ2-3	CASSWGQSASTDTQYF
TRBD2	TRBV28	TRBJ2-5	CASSLGMGGPQETQYF
TRBD1	TRBV14	TRBJ2-3	CASSQGGTGSTDTQYF
TRBD1	TRBV7-2	TRBJ2-2	CASSPPARGRPTGELFF
TRBD2	TRBV7-9	TRBJ2-7	CASSGLAGGRYEQYF
.	TRBV5-1	TRBJ2-7	CASSRGHRDDLDEQYF
TRBD1	TRBV14	TRBJ1-5	CASSQDRVGPQHF
TRBD2	TRBV11-2	TRBJ2-1	CASSLRGLAGGSYNEQFF
.	TRBV2	TRBJ1-1	CASRKGQNTEAFF
.	TRBV11-3	TRBJ2-1	CASSLGASSYNEQFF
.	TRBV2	TRBJ1-3	CASNRAQSGNTIYF
.	TRBV7-9	TRBJ2-7	CASSSIGSQGKQYF
TRBD2	TRBV28	TRBJ2-5	CASRTGASGGKETQYF
.	TRBV28	TRBJ1-5	CASSLVGGYSNQPQHF
.	TRBV7-2	TRBJ1-4	CASSRLPEANEKLFF
.	TRBV11-3	TRBJ2-7	CASSHSPPPLGEQYF
TRBD1	TRBV6-5	TRBJ1-1	CASSPQTGASTEAFF
TRBD2	TRBV5-4	TRBJ2-7	CASSAPGLAGEQYF
TRBD1	TRBV19	TRBJ2-5	CASTLGTGGSETQYF
TRBD1	TRBV2	TRBJ2-7	CASTDRGHSYEQYF
.	TRBV30	TRBJ1-4	CAWASTANTNEKLFF
TRBD1	TRBV5-1	TRBJ1-1	CASSVLRTGNNAFF
.	TRBV6-1	TRBJ2-1	CASRDYNEQFF
TRBD1	TRBV13	TRBJ1-1	CASSPPDRGPKDTEAFF
.	TRBV5-4	TRBJ1-6	CASSSPLIPLHF
.	TRBV27	TRBJ1-5	CATRTSNQPQHF
.	TRBV6-1	TRBJ2-2	CASSGGGAAGELFF
TRBD2	TRBV6-1	TRBJ2-7	CASSGEERGGVWRSYEQYF
TRBD1	TRBV5-1	TRBJ1-1	CASSLAGTANTEAFF
.	TRBV6-1	TRBJ2-7	CASSEAVQGLPYEQYF
.	TRBV19	TRBJ2-7	CASSTGAALEQYF
.	TRBV25-1	TRBJ2-5	CASSELKPGRRERETQYF
TRBD1	TRBV19	TRBJ1-6	CASSRDRGNSPLHF
.	TRBV6-5	TRBJ2-5	CASSYSSSAETQYF
.	TRBV14	TRBJ2-7	CASSQGQDRISYEQYF
TRBD1	TRBV6-6	TRBJ1-6	CASTPGGLSSPLHF
.	TRBV7-2	TRBJ1-2	CASSPIGGDGYTF
TRBD2	TRBV6-1	TRBJ2-1	CASSERPVGTSGNEQFF
TRBD1	TRBV10-1	TRBJ2-2	CASSRDRGSTGELFF
.	TRBV21-1	TRBJ1-1	CASSRKGVEAFF
.	TRBV6-9	TRBJ2-7	CARDSSYEQYF
TRBD2	TRBV18	TRBJ2-7	CASSPAGGEQYF
.	TRBV5-1	TRBJ2-6	CASRGGRTGSGANVLTF
.	TRBV5-6	TRBJ1-5	CASSKSVTYSNQPQHF
.	TRBV6-1	TRBJ1-3	CASSEAWGFPGNTIYF